A single sample is the source of the 16 T cell receptor beta chains below, sequenced in a study of cytomegalovirus exposure and HLA in healthy donors. 60 Vbeta and 13 Jbeta primers were used in PCR. Produced via immunoSEQ multiplex PCR; TCRdb's table is partial and in-frame only. The sample holds some 110,000 clones, 75% to 85% seen once. Sequenced sample: PBMCs. Source of these receptors: a man under 40 in good health and CMV-seronegative.

This chain uses TRBV9 with TRBJ2-1; D possibly corresponds to TRBD2 (5 bases). This CDR3 has 18 residues. V lost 0 bases, J lost 0 bases, and 16 bases lay in between. The germline V gene encodes CDR1 SGDLS and CDR2 YYNGEE. In DNA, the CDR3 is TGTGCCAGCAGCGTAGAAACCAGTACTAGAGCCTCCTACAATGAGCAGTTCTTC. It encodes CASSVETSTRASYNEQFF.

The V call is TRBV9, the J call TRBJ1-1; D is uncertain. V was clipped by 7 bases and J by 2 bases, with 12 bases between them. CDR1 is SGDLS, CDR2 YYNGEE, per germline. The CDR3 runs 13 residues. This CDR3 is CASSTGVNTEAFF. CDR3 sequence (DNA): TGTGCCAGCTCAACGGGTGTTAACACTGAAGCTTTCTTT.

This clone was observed a handful of times. This chain uses TRBV6-1 with TRBJ1-4; TRBD1 matches at 7 bases. After removal of 5 bases from V and 6 bases from J, the junction contained 9 bases not matched to a gene. The CDR3 covers 15 residues. CDR1 is MNHNS, CDR2 SASEGT, per germline. DNA for the CDR3: TGTGCCAGCAGTCCGAGGGGGCAGGGGGATGAAAAACTGTTTTTT. Amino acid sequence: CASSPRGQGDEKLFF.

This clone was observed a single time. The chain carries TRBV5-1 and TRBJ1-3; D remains ambiguous. V lost 2 bases and J lost 0, with 6 bases in between. Germline values: CDR1 SGHRS, CDR2 YFSETQ. The CDR3 spans 14 residues. CDR3 sequence: CASSLRSSGNTIYF. The DNA for the CDR3 is TGCGCCAGCAGCTTACGGAGCTCTGGAAACACCATATATTTT.

The chain recombines TRBV5-4 with TRBJ2-3; 9 bases are shared with TRBD1. This CDR3 has 14 amino acids. CDR1 SGHNT and CDR2 YYREEE come from the germline V gene (reference sequence). J gave up 4 bases and V 3 bases, and 3 bases lay outside the gene matches. This chain's CDR3 is CASSWDRVPDTQYF. The CDR3 DNA is TGTGCCAGCAGCTGGGACAGGGTACCAGATACGCAGTATTTT. Full variable domain (remainder filled in from reference TRBV5-4 and TRBJ2-3): ETGVTQSPTHLIKTRGQQVTLRCSSQSGHNTVSWYQQALGQGPQFIFQYYREEENGRGNFPPRFSGLQFPNYSSELNVNALELDDSALYLCASSWDRVPDTQYFGPGTRLTVL.

The V and J genes are TRBV5-1 and TRBJ2-1, with 10 bases matching TRBD2. CDR3 length equals 17 residues. J gave up 0 bases and V 1 base, and 4 bases lay outside the gene matches. CDR1 and CDR2 from the germline V gene are SGHRS and YFSETQ. The chain's CDR3 is CASSLYASGSSYNEQFF. The CDR3 nucleotides read TGCGCCAGCAGCTTGTATGCTAGCGGGAGCTCCTACAATGAGCAGTTCTTC.

The chain has TRBV6-6 and TRBJ2-1, with D possibly matching TRBD1 (6 bases). The CDR3 contains 16 residues. Germline CDR1 and CDR2: MNHNY and SVGAGI (reference sequence). V was clipped by 5 bases and J by 4 bases, with 18 bases between them. This CDR3 reads CASSTRTAKGYNEQFF. The CDR3 nucleotides read TGTGCCAGCAGTACCCGGACAGCAAAGGGGTACAATGAGCAGTTCTTC.

The chain's CDR3 is CASSENWAGSYGYTF. The CDR3, as DNA: TGTGCCAGCAGTGAAAATTGGGCGGGGTCCTATGGCTACACCTTC. This chain links TRBV6-1 with TRBJ1-2; D unresolved. Trimming shortened V by 2 bases and J by 4 bases, and 14 bases separated the two germline ends. The germline CDR1 and CDR2 sequences are MNHNS and SASEGT. CDR3 length equals 15 residues.

Here the CDR3 reads CASSLEPGQGRTDTQYF. DNA of the CDR3: TGTGCCAGCAGCCTAGAACCGGGACAGGGACGCACAGATACGCAGTATTTT. J is TRBJ2-3 and V is TRBV7-8; 9 nucleotides agree with TRBD1. The CDR3 runs to 17 residues. Germline V CDR1 and CDR2: SGHVS, FQNEAQ. V dropped 5 bases and J dropped 1; count of bases not matched to a gene: 10.

The rearrangement joins TRBV11-2 to TRBJ2-6; 7 positions agree with TRBD1. The CDR3 contains 20 residues. V lost 0 bases, J lost 1 base, and 12 bases stayed unmatched. From germline, CDR1 is SGHAT and CDR2 FQNNGV. The CDR3 loop is CASSLDPARGHLSGANVLTF. In DNA form, the CDR3 reads TGTGCCAGCAGCTTAGACCCCGCGAGGGGGCATCTGTCTGGGGCCAACGTCCTGACTTTC.

This rearrangement joins TRBV7-2 to TRBJ1-6, with D unclear. V was shortened by 3 bases and J by 8 bases, with 5 bases between the two germline ends. Germline V gives CDR1 SGHTA, CDR2 FQGNSA. The CDR3 has 12 amino acids. The chain's CDR3 is CASSLEYSPLHF. The CDR3 coding sequence is TGTGCCAGCAGCTTGGAGTATTCACCCCTCCACTTT.

The chain recombines TRBV6-1 with TRBJ1-5; D is uncertain. The CDR3 contains 14 residues. CDR1 MNHNS and CDR2 SASEGT come from the germline V gene. Trimming removed 5 bases at V and 0 bases at J, with 8 bases between. Written as DNA, the CDR3 is TGTGCCAGCAGTCAGGATTATAGCAATCAGCCCCAGCATTTT. Translated, it gives CASSQDYSNQPQHF.

The CDR3 is CAWSEWQGAKGPYEQYF. The CDR3, as DNA: TGTGCCTGGAGTGAGTGGCAGGGGGCTAAAGGCCCCTACGAGCAGTACTTC. The chain couples TRBV30 to TRBJ2-7, with 8 nucleotides matching TRBD1. There are 17 residues in the CDR3. After removal of 1 base from V and 2 bases from J, the junction contained 13 bases not matched to a gene. The germline V gene encodes CDR1 GTSNPN and CDR2 SVGIG (reference sequence).

The chain joins TRBV21-1 to TRBJ2-7; the tabulated D call, TRBD1, remains unverified against the DNA. TRBV21-1 is deemed a pseudogene. The CDR3 loop spans 14 amino acids. The CDR3 bases are TGTGCCAGCAGCAAAGAAGGACAGAAGAACGAGCAGTACTTC. Translated: CASSKEGQKNEQYF.

This chain links TRBV19 with TRBJ1-5; TRBD1 matches 8 bases. The germline gives CDR1 LNHDA, CDR2 SQIVND (reference sequence). Losses at the gene ends were 6 bases for V and 1 base for J; bases not matched to a gene: 5. The CDR3 has 15 amino acids. The CDR3 loop is CASSTHRGSNQPQHF. DNA for the CDR3: TGTGCCAGTAGCACCCACAGGGGGAGCAATCAGCCCCAGCATTTT.

The chain uses TRBV7-6 and TRBJ2-2; TRBD2 matches at 11 bases. CDR1 is SGHVS and CDR2 is FNYEAQ in the germline V gene. There are 21 residues in the CDR3. Trimming at V came to 1 base and at J to 3 bases, leaving 16 bases not matched to a gene. For the CDR3, the DNA is TGTGCCAGCAGCTTAGGGCTCCAATCGGACATACTAGCGGGGGACACCGGGGAGCTGTTTTTT. Encoded protein: CASSLGLQSDILAGDTGELFF. The full variable domain, in which reference TRBV7-6 and TRBJ2-2 provide the parts outside the CDR3, is GAGVSQSPRYKVTKRGQDVALRCDPISGHVSLYWYRQALGQGPEFLTYFNYEAQQDKSGLPNDRFSAERPEGSISTLTIQRTEQRDSAMYRCASSLGLQSDILAGDTGELFFGEGSRLTVL.